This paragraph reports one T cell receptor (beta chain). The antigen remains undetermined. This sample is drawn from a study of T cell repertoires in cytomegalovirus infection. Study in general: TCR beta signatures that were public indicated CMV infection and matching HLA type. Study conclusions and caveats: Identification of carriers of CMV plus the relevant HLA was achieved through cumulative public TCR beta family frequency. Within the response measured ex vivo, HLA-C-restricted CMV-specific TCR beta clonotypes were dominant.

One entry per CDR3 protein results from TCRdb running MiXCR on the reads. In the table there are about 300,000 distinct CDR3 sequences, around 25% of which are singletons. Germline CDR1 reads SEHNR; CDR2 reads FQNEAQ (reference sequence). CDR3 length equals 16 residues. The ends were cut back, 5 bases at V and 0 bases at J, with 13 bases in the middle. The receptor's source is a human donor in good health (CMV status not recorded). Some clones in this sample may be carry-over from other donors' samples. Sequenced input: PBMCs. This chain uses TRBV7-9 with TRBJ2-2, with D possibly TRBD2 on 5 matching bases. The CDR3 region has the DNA TGTGCCAGCAGCGGCGGGCGCGGAGCGAACACCGGGGAGCTGTTTTTT. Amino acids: CASSGGRGANTGELFF.